Below, 4 T cell receptor beta chains from the same sample are listed, as sequenced in a study of technical replicates of blood from several donors. Only in-frame clones appear in the TCRdb table, and some are missing; sequencing was by immunoSEQ multiplex PCR. The table records 55,000 to 75,000 clones, about 90% of them present only once. Sample: T cells isolated from PBMCs. Receptors were obtained from a human donor in good health.

This chain uses TRBV7-9 with TRBJ2-3; perhaps TRBD2 as D (5 bases). This CDR3 comprises 15 residues. Trimming stripped 1 base from V and 4 bases from J, with 12 bases between. From germline, CDR1 is SEHNR and CDR2 FQNEAQ (reference sequence). The CDR3 DNA sequence: TGTGCCAGCAGCTTAGGAGACCTAGCAGCAGATACGCAGTATTTT. This translates into CASSLGDLAADTQYF.

This clone has a single count. This chain joins TRBV19 and TRBJ1-3, with no clear D. This CDR3 region has 13 residues. Germline lookup yields CDR1 LNHDA and CDR2 SQIVND (reference sequence). The V end lost 7 bases, the J end lost 4 bases, and 11 bases lay between the germline ends. In nucleotides, the CDR3 is TGTGCCAGTAAATTAGCAGAGGGAAACACCATATATTTT. Its translation: CASKLAEGNTIYF. The whole variable domain, filled in from reference TRBV19 and TRBJ1-3, reads DGGITQSPKYLFRKEGQNVTLSCEQNLNHDAMYWYRQDPGQGLRLIYYSQIVNDFQKGDIAEGYSVSREKKESFPLTVTSAQKNPTAFYLCASKLAEGNTIYFGEGSWLTVV.

The chain links TRBV29-1 to TRBJ1-1, with D hard to call. In germline, CDR1 is SQVTM, CDR2 ANQGSEA. With 3 bases removed from V and 5 bases from J, the gap between germline ends came to 4 bases. This CDR3 has 10 residues. The CDR3: CSVEETEAFF. CDR3 coding DNA: TGCAGCGTTGAGGAGACTGAAGCTTTCTTT.

The chain's CDR3 is CAINKGQGAEAFF. Written as DNA, the CDR3 is TGTGCCATCAATAAAGGACAGGGAGCTGAAGCTTTCTTT. The chain recombines TRBV10-3 with TRBJ1-1, with 8 bases aligning to TRBD1. Germline trimming cut 7 bases from V and 6 bases from J; bases unmatched to any gene: 7. CDR1 is ENHRY, CDR2 SYGVKD, per germline. The CDR3 is 13 residues long.